This T cell receptor beta chain was sequenced for a study of CD8 T cells in ankylosing spondylitis. Study conclusions and caveats: There were earlier reports of some motif variants in reactive arthritis synovial fluid and blood. Several highly homologous variants formed a TCR beta motif that appeared characteristic of ankylosing spondylitis blood. Those disease-linked clones were CD8+; they were also relatively rare in peripheral blood.

Making use of molecular barcodes, quantitative 5'-RACE generated TCR beta libraries. TCRdb ran MiXCR on the 5' RACE reads and lists one entry per CDR3 protein. In the table there are under 150,000 distinct CDR3 sequences, over 7% of which are singletons. This clonotype was seen just once. Its antigen is as yet unknown. This CDR3 is built from 13 residues. CDR1 SQVTM and CDR2 ANQGSEA come from the germline V gene. V lost 2 bases, J lost 9 bases, and 13 bases lay in between. Sequencing used blood, either unsorted or a sorted T cell fraction (not recorded which). The chain combines TRBV29-1 with TRBJ2-2; D perhaps matches TRBD1 (5 bases). The source is a male donor with ankylosing spondylitis or in good health (not recorded which). In nucleotides, the CDR3 is TGCAGCGTTGAACTCCAGGGCGACAGGGAGCTGTTTTTT. Protein: CSVELQGDRELFF.